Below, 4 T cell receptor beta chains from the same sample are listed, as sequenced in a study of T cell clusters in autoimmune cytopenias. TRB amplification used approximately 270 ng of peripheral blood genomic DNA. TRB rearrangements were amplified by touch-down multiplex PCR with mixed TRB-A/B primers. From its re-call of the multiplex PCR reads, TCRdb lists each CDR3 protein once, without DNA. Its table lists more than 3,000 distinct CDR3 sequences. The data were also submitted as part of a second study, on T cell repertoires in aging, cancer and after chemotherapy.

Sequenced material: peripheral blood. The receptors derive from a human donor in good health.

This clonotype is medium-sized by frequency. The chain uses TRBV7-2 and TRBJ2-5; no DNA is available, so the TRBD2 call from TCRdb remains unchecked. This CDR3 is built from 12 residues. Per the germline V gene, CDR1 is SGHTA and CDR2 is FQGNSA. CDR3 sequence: CASASGRVSQYF.

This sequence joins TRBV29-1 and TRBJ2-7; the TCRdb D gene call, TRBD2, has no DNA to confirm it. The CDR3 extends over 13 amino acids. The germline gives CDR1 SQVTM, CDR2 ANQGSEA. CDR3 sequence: CSVIAGGPDEQYF.

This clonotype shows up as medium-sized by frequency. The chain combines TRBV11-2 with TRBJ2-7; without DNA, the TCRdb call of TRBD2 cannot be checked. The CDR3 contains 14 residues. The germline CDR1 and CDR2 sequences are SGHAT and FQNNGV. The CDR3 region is CASSLPGPIYEQYF.

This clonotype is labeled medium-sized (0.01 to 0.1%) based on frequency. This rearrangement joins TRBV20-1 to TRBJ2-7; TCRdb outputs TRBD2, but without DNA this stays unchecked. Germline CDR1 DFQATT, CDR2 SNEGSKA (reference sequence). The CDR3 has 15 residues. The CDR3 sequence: CSARDALAGAYEQYF.